These 30 T cell receptor beta chains originate from one sample sequenced in a study of quantifying T cell responses using KT2 cells. Study in general: cDNA was made from DNase-treated RNA using alpha and beta constant primers.

An oligo carrying a UMI was ligated to the cDNA 3' end. An equimolar mix of RC1.1 and RC1.2 primed the beta chain across TRBC1 and TRBC2. Each CDR3 protein gets one entry after TCRdb re-called the UMI-ligation and nested PCR reads with MiXCR. Found here are roughly 38,000 distinct CDR3 sequences, approximately 15% of them singletons; the top ten hold approximately 47%. Sequenced: PBMCs spiked with cells of the T cell clone KT2. The source is a human donor.

The sample holds a few counts of this clonotype. The V call is TRBV30, the J call TRBJ1-2; TRBD1 matches at 7 bases. The V gene end was trimmed by 2 bases and the J gene end by 4 bases; junction bases not matched to a gene: 4. The CDR3 has 13 amino acids. Germline CDR1 reads GTSNPN; CDR2 reads SVGIG (reference sequence). CDR3 sequence reads: CAWSKGTVYGYTF. The CDR3 nucleotides read TGTGCCTGGAGTAAAGGGACAGTCTATGGCTACACCTTC.

For this clonotype: A read error may produce the germline difference seen at one junction end. CDR3 region: CAGSLGDRDGQPQHF. The CDR3 coding sequence is TGCGCCGGCAGCTTGGGAGACAGGGACGGACAGCCCCAGCATTTT. J is TRBJ1-5 and V is TRBV5-1; 7 positions match TRBD1. Germline CDR1 SGHRS, CDR2 YFSETQ. The length of the CDR3 is 15 residues.

The chain recombines TRBV18 with TRBJ1-4; 11 bases line up with TRBD1. This CDR3 has 14 amino acids. Germline lookup yields CDR1 KGHSH and CDR2 LQKENI. V trimming: 6 bases; J trimming: 7 bases; junction bases outside the gene matches: 4. This chain's CDR3 is CASSPGTGGEKLFF. The CDR3 DNA follows: TGTGCCAGCTCCCCCGGGACAGGGGGTGAAAAACTGTTTTTT.

The chain is built from TRBV20-1 and TRBJ1-5, with D unresolved. The CDR3 covers 12 residues. Germline lookup yields CDR1 DFQATT and CDR2 SNEGSKA (reference sequence). The V end lost 4 bases, the J end lost 6 bases, and 10 bases lay between the germline ends. The DNA for the CDR3 is TGCAGTGCTACGAATCCAGGTCAGCCCCAGCATTTT. This encodes CSATNPGQPQHF.

This chain joins TRBV5-1 and TRBJ1-1; 8 bases align to TRBD1. After removal of 3 bases from V and 11 bases from J, the junction contained 9 bases not matched to a gene. CDR1 is SGHRS and CDR2 is YFSETQ in the germline V gene. This CDR3 has 13 amino acids. CDR3 amino acids: CASSSGQGGFAFF. The DNA for the CDR3 is TGCGCCAGCAGCTCAGGACAGGGTGGATTTGCTTTCTTT. The full variable domain, in which reference TRBV5-1 and TRBJ1-1 provide the parts outside the CDR3, is KAGVTQTPRYLIKTRGQQVTLSCSPISGHRSVSWYQQTPGQGLQFLFEYFSETQRNKGNFPGRFSGRQFSNSRSEMNVSTLELGDSALYLCASSSGQGGFAFFGQGTRLTVV.

This clonotype was observed a handful of times. V and J are TRBV20-1 and TRBJ2-5, with 10 bases matching TRBD1. In germline, CDR1 is DFQATT, CDR2 SNEGSKA (reference sequence). CDR3 length: 15 amino acids. The V segment lost 4 bases and the J segment 4 bases; nucleotides outside the gene matches: 9. The chain's CDR3 is CSATETGGLGETQYF. DNA of the CDR3: TGCAGTGCTACAGAGACAGGGGGCTTAGGAGAGACCCAGTACTTC.

This clonotype showed up just a few times. The chain is built from TRBV7-3 and TRBJ1-1; the D gene is possibly TRBD1 (5 bases). The CDR3 is made up of 14 amino acids. Germline values: CDR1 SGHTA, CDR2 FQGTGA. V dropped 1 base and J dropped 5 bases, with 11 bases sitting between them. CDR3 loop: CASSLMGKGTEAFF. The CDR3 DNA follows: TGTGCCAGCAGCTTAATGGGGAAGGGGACTGAAGCTTTCTTT. Full variable domain (rest looked up from reference TRBV7-3 and TRBJ1-1): GAGVSQTPSNKVTEKGKYVELRCDPISGHTALYWYRQSLGQGPEFLIYFQGTGAADDSGLPNDRFFAVRPEGSVSTLKIQRTERGDSAVYLCASSLMGKGTEAFFGQGTRLTVV.

The rearrangement uses TRBV6-1 and TRBJ1-1, with unresolved D. V was pared by 8 bases and J by 3 bases, with 16 bases between. CDR3 size: 14 residues. Germline V gives CDR1 MNHNS, CDR2 SASEGT. Written as DNA, the CDR3 is TGTGCCAGCTCTGGCTTTGGACGGGACACTGAAGCTTTCTTT. Protein sequence: CASSGFGRDTEAFF.

This clonotype occurred a few times. The rearrangement joins TRBV9 to TRBJ2-4; D may be TRBD1 or TRBD2 (7 bases each). This CDR3 has 15 amino acids. Looked up from germline, CDR1 is SGDLS and CDR2 is YYNGEE. V shed 0 bases and J shed 6 bases, with 13 bases lying between them. Written as DNA, the CDR3 is TGTGCCAGCAGCGTAGAGGGGGCTAGCGGAAACATTCAGTACTTC. Protein: CASSVEGASGNIQYF.

Only a few counts were recorded for this clonotype. The V gene is TRBV29-1, the J gene TRBJ1-2, with 7 positions matching TRBD1. V lost 6 bases, J lost 2 bases, and 6 bases stayed unmatched. Germline values: CDR1 SQVTM, CDR2 ANQGSEA. CDR3 length equals 13 residues. Here the CDR3 DNA reads TGCAGCGTGGAACGGGACAGCAACTATGGCTACACCTTC. It codes for CSVERDSNYGYTF.

The rearrangement joins TRBV20-1 to TRBJ2-1, with TRBD1 as a possible D gene (7 bases). The CDR3 runs to 14 residues. Germline V CDR1 and CDR2: DFQATT, SNEGSKA (reference sequence). The V gene lost 6 bases and the J gene lost 7 bases, with 19 bases spanning the gap. The CDR3 is CSASRAGGRNEQFF. The CDR3 bases are TGCAGTGCCTCTCGGGCAGGGGGGCGTAATGAGCAGTTCTTC.

The sample holds a few counts of this clonotype. The rearrangement uses TRBV29-1 and TRBJ1-4; 9 bases match TRBD1. V lost 1 base and J lost 7; bases outside the gene matches: 7. The germline gives CDR1 SQVTM, CDR2 ANQGSEA. There are 15 residues in the CDR3. CDR3 in DNA: TGCAGCGTTGAAGTAGGACAGGGGAGGTCTGAAAAACTGTTTTTT. Translating gives CSVEVGQGRSEKLFF. The entire variable domain, with the rest obtained from reference TRBV29-1 and TRBJ1-4, is as follows: SAVISQKPSRDICQRGTSLTIQCQVDSQVTMMFWYRQQPGQSLTLIATANQGSEATYESGFVIDKFPISRPNLTFSTLTVSNMSPEDSSIYLCSVEVGQGRSEKLFFGSGTQLSVL.

The V and J genes are TRBV12-3 or TRBV12-4 and TRBJ1-4; D is undetermined. The CDR3 spans 15 residues. Between the trimmed V and J ends, which lost 8 bases and 0 bases, there was a span of 13 bases. In nucleotides, the CDR3 is TGTGCCAGCGTCCCGCCCGGTGCAACTAATGAAAAACTGTTTTTT. It encodes CASVPPGATNEKLFF.

This clonotype showed up just a few times. This chain joins TRBV7-9 and TRBJ2-5; a weak D match, TRBD1 (5 bases). The CDR3 totals 12 residues. The V end lost 4 bases, the J end lost 7 bases, and 10 bases lay between the germline ends. Germline loops: CDR1 SEHNR, CDR2 FQNEAQ (reference sequence). The CDR3 nucleotides read TGTGCCAGCAGCTCAGGGTTGGGGACCCAGTACTTC. Its protein product is CASSSGLGTQYF.

V and J are TRBV20-1 and TRBJ1-2; D uncertain. V gave up 7 bases and J gave up 4 bases, with 16 bases separating them. Germline V gene sequence: CDR1 DFQATT, CDR2 SNEGSKA (reference sequence). The CDR3 is made up of 13 amino acids. The CDR3 DNA follows: TGCAGTGAGGCCTCCCCTCTGGTCTATGGCTACACCTTC. This encodes CSEASPLVYGYTF.

This rearrangement joins TRBV20-1 to TRBJ2-5; TRBD1 agrees at 7 bases. Losses at the gene ends were 3 bases for V and 2 bases for J; bases not matched to a gene: 0. Germline CDR1 is DFQATT and CDR2 is SNEGSKA (reference sequence). The CDR3 has 12 residues. CDR3 residues: CSARGQQETQYF. The CDR3 region has the DNA TGCAGTGCTAGGGGACAGCAAGAGACCCAGTACTTC.

This clonotype came up a few times. This chain uses TRBV5-5 with TRBJ2-2; D not resolved. CDR1 and CDR2 (germline): SGHKS, YYEKEE (reference sequence). Trimming shortened V by 0 bases and J by 1 base, and 7 bases separated the two germline ends. The length of the CDR3 is 15 residues. Written as DNA, the CDR3 is TGTGCCAGCAGCTTGGCCAGGCAGAACACCGGGGAGCTGTTTTTT. Protein product: CASSLARQNTGELFF.

This clonotype was detected only a few times. This chain joins TRBV20-1 and TRBJ2-7; D tentatively reads TRBD1 or TRBD2 (6 bases each). Germline V gives CDR1 DFQATT, CDR2 SNEGSKA (reference sequence). This CDR3 is built from 14 residues. V was shortened by 1 base and J by 3 bases, with 13 bases between the two germline ends. For the CDR3, the DNA is TGCAGTGCTAGAGGCCCGGGGGCGGGCTACGAGCAGTACTTC. This sequence encodes CSARGPGAGYEQYF.

The chain combines TRBV20-1 with TRBJ2-2; D is uncertain. Trimming shortened V by 1 base and J by 3 bases, and 12 bases separated the two germline ends. CDR3 length: 15 residues. Looked up from germline, CDR1 is DFQATT and CDR2 is SNEGSKA (reference sequence). Written as DNA, the CDR3 is TGCAGTGCTAGAGTCTCGGGCCACTACACCGGGGAGCTGTTTTTT. This codes for CSARVSGHYTGELFF.

This clonotype has at least ten counts. The J gene is TRBJ2-3, the V gene TRBV18; D unresolved. This CDR3 region has 16 residues. The germline gives CDR1 KGHSH, CDR2 LQKENI. V lost 3 bases to trimming and J lost 0 bases, with 13 bases between them. The CDR3 DNA is TGTGCCAGCTCACCGCTTCGTTATTCTAGCACAGATACGCAGTATTTT. Protein product: CASSPLRYSSTDTQYF.

The gene calls are TRBV5-5 and TRBJ1-1, with D unclear. Trimming stripped 0 bases from V and 8 bases from J, with 8 bases between. Germline assignment: CDR1 SGHKS and CDR2 YYEKEE (reference sequence). CDR3 length: 12 residues. The CDR3 DNA is TGTGCCAGCAGCTTGGTGACCGAGGAAGCTTTCTTT. Amino acids: CASSLVTEEAFF. The variable domain in full, with the rest retrieved from reference TRBV5-5 and TRBJ1-1, is DAGVTQSPTHLIKTRGQQVTLRCSPISGHKSVSWYQQVLGQGPQFIFQYYEKEERGRGNFPDRFSARQFPNYSSELNVNALLLGDSALYLCASSLVTEEAFFGQGTRLTVV.

The gene calls are TRBV2 and TRBJ2-1; 8 bases align to TRBD2. CDR1 is SNHLY and CDR2 is FYNNEI in the germline V gene. V shed 7 bases, J shed 8 bases, and the junction held 10 bases outside the gene matches. This CDR3 has 14 amino acids. The CDR3 sequence is CASIIGLATDEQFF. The DNA of the CDR3 is TGTGCCAGCATTATCGGACTAGCTACTGATGAGCAGTTCTTC.

The chain couples TRBV6-2 or TRBV6-3 to TRBJ2-7; 7 bases match TRBD2. Trimming took 0 bases from V and 2 from J; bases not matched to a gene: 13. Germline V gene lookup returns CDR1 MNHEY and CDR2 SVGEGT. The CDR3 sequence is 18 residues long. Written as DNA, the CDR3 is TGTGCCAGCAGTTACTCCGGCGGAGCGGGACTCCAGACCTACGAGCAGTACTTC. Protein: CASSYSGGAGLQTYEQYF.

V is TRBV12-3 or TRBV12-4 and J is TRBJ1-1; 7 bases are shared with TRBD1. Trimming at V came to 8 bases and at J to 3 bases, leaving 9 bases not matched to a gene. The CDR3 length is 14 residues. This CDR3 is CASGQAAGYTEAFF. The DNA of the CDR3 is TGTGCCAGCGGACAGGCGGCGGGGTACACTGAAGCTTTCTTT.

V is TRBV7-8 and J is TRBJ2-3; D unresolved. The ends were cut back, 3 bases at V and 2 bases at J, with 9 bases in the middle. The CDR3 runs to 14 residues. The germline V gene has CDR1 SGHVS and CDR2 FQNEAQ. In DNA form, the CDR3 reads TGTGCCAGCAGCTTCCCCGGGTACACAGATACGCAGTATTTT. As protein: CASSFPGYTDTQYF.

Remarks on this clonotype: The junction departs from germline at one end; a sequencing error may be responsible. V and J are TRBV7-9 and TRBJ2-3; no clear D. Germline assignment: CDR1 SEHNR and CDR2 FQNEAQ (reference sequence). The CDR3 is 11 amino acids. CDR3 DNA: TGTGCCAGCAGCTTAAGGTCTTTGTGGCATTTT. It specifies CASSLRSLWHF.

This clonotype was picked up a small number of times. J is TRBJ2-1 and V is TRBV6-5, with TRBD2 matching over 8 bases. The germline CDR1 and CDR2 sequences are MNHEY and SVGAGI. J was trimmed by 10 bases and V by 3 bases; bases with no gene match: 5. The CDR3 is made up of 13 amino acids. Here the CDR3 DNA reads TGTGCCAGCAGTTATTCCCAGCGGGGGGAGCAGTTCTTC. This translates into CASSYSQRGEQFF.

This clonotype was detected ten times or more. V and J are TRBV5-1 and TRBJ2-1; D not certain. The germline CDR1 and CDR2 sequences are SGHRS and YFSETQ. The V and J ends lost 1 base and 4 bases respectively, with 12 bases between them. The CDR3 sequence is 15 residues long. Written as DNA, the CDR3 is TGCGCCAGCAGCTTGCCCGGACCAGCTTACAATGAGCAGTTCTTC. This encodes CASSLPGPAYNEQFF.

This clonotype was counted at least ten times. The CDR3 loop reads CASSTRADEQYF. CDR3 nucleotide sequence: TGTGCCAGCAGCACGAGGGCCGACGAGCAGTACTTC. The V and J genes are TRBV7-9 and TRBJ2-7; weak D call: TRBD2 (5 bases). Germline CDR1 reads SEHNR; CDR2 reads FQNEAQ (reference sequence). This CDR3 has 12 residues. V lost 5 bases and J 5 bases, leaving 10 bases between the germline ends.

In this sample, this clonotype turned up a few times. The CDR3 region is CASSEGTAYNEQFF. CDR3 DNA: TGCGCCAGCAGTGAGGGGACAGCCTACAATGAGCAGTTCTTC. The chain has TRBV10-1 and TRBJ2-1, with TRBD1 matching over 7 bases. With V trimmed by 2 bases and J by 2 bases, 0 bases remained unmatched. The germline gives CDR1 WNHNN, CDR2 SYGVQD (reference sequence). CDR3 size: 14 residues.